The following is a T cell receptor beta chain sequence with its context. The data were taken from a study of blood T cell repertoires in COVID-19. Study background: Sample material is recorded as cDNA or gDNA derived from T cells, B-cell-depleted T cells, or PBMCs.

Data came from immunoSEQ multiplex PCR; TCRdb stores just in-frame clones and leaves some out. Counted here are roughly 92,000 clones, 90% occurring once; the ten biggest clones make up 4.3%. The receptor was derived from a woman of 80 years or more with active or convalescent COVID-19. Sequenced material: peripheral blood.

The CDR3 sequence is CASIGREPYNEQFF. CDR3 DNA: TGTGCCAGTATAGGTAGGGAGCCCTACAATGAGCAGTTCTTC. The chain links TRBV19 to TRBJ2-1; tentatively, D is TRBD2 (5 bases). CDR3 length equals 14 residues. The V gene's germline CDR1 is LNHDA and CDR2 SQIVND (reference sequence). Trimming removed 7 bases from V and 2 bases from J, with 12 bases in between. The full variable domain, its missing parts supplied by reference TRBV19 and TRBJ2-1, is DGGITQSPKYLFRKEGQNVTLSCEQNLNHDAMYWYRQDPGQGLRLIYYSQIVNDFQKGDIAEGYSVSREKKESFPLTVTSAQKNPTAFYLCASIGREPYNEQFFGPGTRLTVL.